Below, 3 T cell receptor beta chains from the same sample are listed, as sequenced in a study of immune evolution from preneoplasia to lung adenocarcinoma. Measured with immunoSEQ multiplex PCR; TCRdb has only the in-frame clones, and not every one. The table lists 11,000 to 15,000 clones, roughly 77% of them singletons. Sequenced sample: FFPE minimally invasive lung adenocarcinoma tissue. These TCRs come from a person between 55 and 80 years old with lung adenocarcinoma.

The chain is built from TRBV28 and TRBJ1-1; D is uncertain. Germline V gives CDR1 MDHEN, CDR2 SYDVKM. The V end was cut by 6 bases, the J end by 12 bases, with 17 bases between. The CDR3 is 12 amino acids. This CDR3 reads CASSPVGLWSFF. CDR3 nucleotide sequence: TGTGCCAGCAGCCCCGTTGGGCTATGGTCTTTCTTT.

The chain recombines TRBV30 with TRBJ1-1; D is unclear. The V and J ends lost 0 bases and 0 bases respectively, with 5 bases between them. CDR3 length: 13 amino acids. The germline V gene encodes CDR1 GTSNPN and CDR2 SVGIG (reference sequence). The CDR3 DNA reads TGTGCCTGGAGTGTACAAATGAACACTGAAGCTTTCTTT. Protein: CAWSVQMNTEAFF.

J is TRBJ2-1 and V is TRBV28; no clear D. Trimming shortened V by 5 bases and J by 6 bases, and 8 bases separated the two germline ends. This CDR3 has 12 amino acids. Germline V gene data show CDR1 as MDHEN and CDR2 as SYDVKM. CDR3 in amino acids: CASSVEGNEQFF. For the CDR3, the DNA is TGTGCCAGCAGTGTAGAAGGCAATGAGCAGTTCTTC. Full variable domain (remainder filled in from reference TRBV28 and TRBJ2-1): DVKVTQSSRYLVKRTGEKVFLECVQDMDHENMFWYRQDPGLGLRLIYFSYDVKMKEKGDIPEGYSVSREKKERFSLILESASTNQTSMYLCASSVEGNEQFFGPGTRLTVL.